This is a list of T cell receptor beta chains from one sample in a study of T cells after yellow fever vaccination. Using its own MiXCR run on the 5' RACE reads, TCRdb lists one record per CDR3 protein. The sample yields around 300,000 distinct CDR3 sequences, roughly 4.3% seen once. Sample: PBMCs, taken 15 days after the yellow fever booster vaccination. The receptors shown here come from a man younger than 35 who received the YFV17D yellow fever vaccine. CDR3s include the opening cysteine and the closing phenylalanine or tryptophan. A D gene is named only where the DNA matches it firmly. Not every row has a clone size; where given, it reads once, few, many or a size class.

cdr3_aa cdr3_nt clone_size d_call j_call v_call
CSVDPGLEGQFF TGCAGCGTTGACCCGGGACTAGAAGGGCAGTTCTTC many TRBD2 TRBJ2-1 TRBV29-1
CASTRSGTADNEQFF TGTGCCAGCACCCGATCCGGGACGGCGGACAATGAGCAGTTCTTC few . TRBJ2-1 TRBV9
CASGLTKLGQFF TGTGCTAGTGGTTTGACTAAATTAGGGCAGTTCTTC few . TRBJ2-1 TRBV12-5
CSAPRDSPRGTQYF TGCAGTGCCCCCCGGGACTCCCCGAGGGGGACCCAGTACTTC . . TRBJ2-5 TRBV20-1
CASSSASEAQYF TGTGCCAGCAGCTCAGCTAGCGAGGCGCAGTATTTT many . TRBJ2-3 TRBV7-2
CASSLSGGRRDTQYF TGTGCCAGCAGCCTTAGCGGGGGCCGGCGGGATACGCAGTATTTT few TRBD2 TRBJ2-3 TRBV7-2
CASSHRGLEAFF TGTGCCAGCAGCCACCGGGGGTTGGAAGCTTTCTTT many . TRBJ1-1 TRBV6-2/TRBV6-3
CATGPGGGPYNEQFF TGTGCCACCGGGCCCGGGGGGGGCCCCTACAATGAGCAGTTCTTC few TRBD2 TRBJ2-1 TRBV24-1
CATGTNTGELFF TGTGCCACCGGCACGAACACCGGGGAGCTGTTTTTT many . TRBJ2-2 TRBV6-6
CASSLGDRERDTEAFF TGCGCCAGCAGCTTGGGGGACAGGGAACGAGACACTGAAGCTTTCTTT many TRBD1 TRBJ1-1 TRBV5-1
CASSLLAGEETQYF TGCGCCAGCAGCTTACTAGCGGGGGAAGAGACCCAGTACTTC many TRBD2 TRBJ2-5 TRBV5-1
CASSTLAGGLETQYF TGTGCCAGCAGCACTCTAGCGGGGGGGCTTGAGACCCAGTACTTC few TRBD2 TRBJ2-5 TRBV28
CASSPPQRVNTEAFF TGTGCCAGCTCACCACCCCAACGGGTTAACACTGAAGCTTTCTTT . . TRBJ1-1 TRBV18
CASSPDSQPLYGYTF TGTGCCAGCAGCCCGGACAGCCAGCCCCTCTATGGCTACACCTTC many . TRBJ1-2 TRBV27
CASSLLSIGDEQFF TGTGCCAGCTCACTACTCTCGATAGGTGATGAGCAGTTCTTC . . TRBJ2-1 TRBV18